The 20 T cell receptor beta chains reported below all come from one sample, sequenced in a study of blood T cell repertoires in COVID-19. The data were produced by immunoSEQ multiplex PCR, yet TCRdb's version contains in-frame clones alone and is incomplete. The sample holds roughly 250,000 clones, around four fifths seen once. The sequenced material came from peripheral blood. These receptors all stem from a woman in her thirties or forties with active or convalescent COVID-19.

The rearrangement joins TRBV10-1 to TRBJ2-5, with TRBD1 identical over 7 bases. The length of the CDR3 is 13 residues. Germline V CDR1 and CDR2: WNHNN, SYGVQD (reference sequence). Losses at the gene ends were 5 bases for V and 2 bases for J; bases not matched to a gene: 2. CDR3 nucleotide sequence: TGCGCCAGCAGTAAGACAGGGCAAGAGACCCAGTACTTC. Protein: CASSKTGQETQYF.

CDR3 coding DNA: TGCGCCAGCAGCCCGGCTCGGGACAGGGTAGGATCTGGAAACACCATATATTTT. As protein: CASSPARDRVGSGNTIYF. The V call is TRBV5-1, the J call TRBJ1-3; 9 nucleotides line up with TRBD1. Germline-derived CDR1 and CDR2 are SGHRS and YFSETQ. V shed 4 bases and J 1 base; nucleotides not matched to a gene: 12. This CDR3 spans 18 amino acids.

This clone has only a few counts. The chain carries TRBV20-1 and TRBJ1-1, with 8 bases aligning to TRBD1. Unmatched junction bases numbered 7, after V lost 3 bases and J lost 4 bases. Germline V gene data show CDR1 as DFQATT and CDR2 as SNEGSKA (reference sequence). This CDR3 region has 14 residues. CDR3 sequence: CSASQGAGGTEAFF. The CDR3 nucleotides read TGCAGTGCTAGTCAGGGGGCGGGCGGCACTGAAGCTTTCTTT.

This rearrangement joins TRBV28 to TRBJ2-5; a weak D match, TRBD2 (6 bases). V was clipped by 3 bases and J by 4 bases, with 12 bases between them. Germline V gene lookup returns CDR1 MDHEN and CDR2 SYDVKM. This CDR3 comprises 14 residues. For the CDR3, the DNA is TGTGCCAGCAGTTTTGTGGGGGAGGCAGAGACCCAGTACTTC. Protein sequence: CASSFVGEAETQYF.

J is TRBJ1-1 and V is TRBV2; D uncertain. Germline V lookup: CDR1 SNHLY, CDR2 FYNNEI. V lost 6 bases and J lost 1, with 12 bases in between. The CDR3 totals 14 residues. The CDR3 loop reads CASRATTGNTEAFF. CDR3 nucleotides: TGTGCCAGCAGGGCAACGACGGGGAACACTGAAGCTTTCTTT. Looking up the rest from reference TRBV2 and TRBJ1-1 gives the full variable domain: EPEVTQTPSHQVTQMGQEVILRCVPISNHLYFYWYRQILGQKVEFLVSFYNNEISEKSEIFDDQFSVERPDGSNFTLKIRSTKLEDSAMYFCASRATTGNTEAFFGQGTRLTVV.

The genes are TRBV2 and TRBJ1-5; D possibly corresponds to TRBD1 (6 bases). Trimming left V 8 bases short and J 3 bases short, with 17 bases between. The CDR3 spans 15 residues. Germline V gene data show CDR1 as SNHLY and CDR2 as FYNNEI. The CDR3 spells CASGDQDRSNQPQHF. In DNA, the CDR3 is TGTGCCAGCGGCGATCAAGACAGGTCCAATCAGCCCCAGCATTTT.

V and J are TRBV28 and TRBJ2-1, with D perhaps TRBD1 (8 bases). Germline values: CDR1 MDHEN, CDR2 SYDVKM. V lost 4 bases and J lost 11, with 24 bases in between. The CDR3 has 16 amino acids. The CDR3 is CASSSQGGVAKPKQFF. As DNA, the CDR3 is TGTGCCAGCAGTTCACAGGGGGGGGTTGCCAAGCCCAAGCAGTTCTTC.

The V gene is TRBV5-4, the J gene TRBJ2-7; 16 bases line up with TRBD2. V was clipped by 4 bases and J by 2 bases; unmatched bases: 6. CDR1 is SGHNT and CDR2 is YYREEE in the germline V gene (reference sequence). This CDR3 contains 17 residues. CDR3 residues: CASSRGTSGGVAYEQYF. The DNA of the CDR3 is TGTGCCAGCAGCCGCGGGACTAGCGGGGGGGTTGCCTACGAGCAGTACTTC.

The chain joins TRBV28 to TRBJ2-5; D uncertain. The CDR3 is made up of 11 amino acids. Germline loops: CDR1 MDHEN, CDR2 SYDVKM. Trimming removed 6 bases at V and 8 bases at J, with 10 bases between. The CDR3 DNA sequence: TGTGCCAGCAGGACGAACAGAACCCAGTACTTC. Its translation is CASRTNRTQYF.

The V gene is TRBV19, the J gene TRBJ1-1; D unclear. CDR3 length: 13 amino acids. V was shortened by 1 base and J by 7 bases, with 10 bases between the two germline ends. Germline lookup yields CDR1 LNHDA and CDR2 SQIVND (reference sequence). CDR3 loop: CASSIAGSFEAFF. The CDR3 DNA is TGTGCCAGTAGTATAGCGGGAAGCTTTGAAGCTTTCTTT.

The chain's CDR3 is CASSSGQGANYGYTF. For the CDR3, the DNA is TGTGCCAGCAGCTCTGGACAGGGGGCTAACTATGGCTACACCTTC. This chain connects TRBV7-3 to TRBJ1-2; the match to TRBD1 covers 10 bases. Per the germline V gene, CDR1 is SGHTA and CDR2 is FQGTGA. CDR3 size: 15 residues. V gave up 4 bases and J gave up 0 bases; unmatched junction bases: 2. The full variable domain, completed using reference TRBV7-3 and TRBJ1-2, is GAGVSQTPSNKVTEKGKYVELRCDPISGHTALYWYRQSLGQGPEFLIYFQGTGAADDSGLPNDRFFAVRPEGSVSTLKIQRTERGDSAVYLCASSSGQGANYGYTFGSGTRLTVV.

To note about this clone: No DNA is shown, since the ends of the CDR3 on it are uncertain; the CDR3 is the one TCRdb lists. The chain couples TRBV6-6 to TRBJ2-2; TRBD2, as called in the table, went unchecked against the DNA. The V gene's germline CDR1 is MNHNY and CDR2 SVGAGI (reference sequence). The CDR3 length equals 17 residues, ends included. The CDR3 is CASSRLWERGNTGELFF.

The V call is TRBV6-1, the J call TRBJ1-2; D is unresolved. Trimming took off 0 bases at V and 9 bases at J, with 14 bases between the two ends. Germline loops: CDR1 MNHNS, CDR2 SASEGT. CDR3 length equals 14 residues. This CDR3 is CASSEAHGEACYTF. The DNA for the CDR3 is TGTGCCAGCAGTGAAGCGCACGGGGAGGCATGCTACACCTTC.

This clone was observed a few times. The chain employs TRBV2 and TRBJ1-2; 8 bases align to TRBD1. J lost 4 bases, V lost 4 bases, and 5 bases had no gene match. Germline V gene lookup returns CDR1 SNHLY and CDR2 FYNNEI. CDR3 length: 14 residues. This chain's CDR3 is CASSGTGYSYGYTF. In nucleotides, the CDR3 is TGTGCCAGCAGTGGGACAGGGTATAGCTATGGCTACACCTTC.

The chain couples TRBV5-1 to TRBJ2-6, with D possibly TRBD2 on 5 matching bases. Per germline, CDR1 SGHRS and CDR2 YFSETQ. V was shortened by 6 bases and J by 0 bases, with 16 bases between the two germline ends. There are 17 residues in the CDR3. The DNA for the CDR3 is TGCGCCAGCATCCCCCACGGTGGGAGCTCTGGGGCCAACGTCCTGACTTTC. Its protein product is CASIPHGGSSGANVLTF.

CDR3 DNA: TGTGCCAGCAGCTTGGAGGGGAAAGACTATGGCTACACCTTC. This gives the protein CASSLEGKDYGYTF. The V gene is TRBV5-4, the J gene TRBJ1-2; possibly TRBD1 for D (5 bases). V lost 0 bases to trimming and J lost 3 bases, with 9 bases between them. The germline V gene encodes CDR1 SGHNT and CDR2 YYREEE (reference sequence). The CDR3 contains 14 residues.

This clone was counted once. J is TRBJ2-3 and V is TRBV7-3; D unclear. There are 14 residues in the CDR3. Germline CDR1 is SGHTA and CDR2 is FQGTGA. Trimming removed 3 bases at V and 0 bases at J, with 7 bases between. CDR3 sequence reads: CASSLGLSTDTQYF. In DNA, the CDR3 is TGTGCCAGCAGCTTGGGCCTTAGCACAGATACGCAGTATTTT.

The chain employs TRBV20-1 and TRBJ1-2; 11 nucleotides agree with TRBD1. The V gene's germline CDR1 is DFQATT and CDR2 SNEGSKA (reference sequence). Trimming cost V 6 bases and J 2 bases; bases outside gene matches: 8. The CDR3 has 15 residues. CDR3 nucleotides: TGCAGTGCGAGTCATCGGGACAGGGGGAACTATGGCTACACCTTC. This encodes CSASHRDRGNYGYTF.

Written as DNA, the CDR3 is TGTGCCAGCAGCTTAGATACTAGCGCGGACATTCAGTACTTC. Translating it yields CASSLDTSADIQYF. The gene calls are TRBV7-3 and TRBJ2-4; 7 nucleotides align to TRBD2. This CDR3 comprises 14 residues. Losses at the gene ends were 2 bases for V and 8 bases for J; bases not matched to a gene: 6. Germline CDR1 reads SGHTA; CDR2 reads FQGTGA.

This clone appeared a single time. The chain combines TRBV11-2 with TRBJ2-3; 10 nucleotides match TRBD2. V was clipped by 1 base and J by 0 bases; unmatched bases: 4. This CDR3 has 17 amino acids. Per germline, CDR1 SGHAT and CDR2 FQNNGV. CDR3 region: CASSLGLAGASTDTQYF. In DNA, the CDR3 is TGTGCCAGCAGCTTAGGCCTAGCGGGGGCTAGCACAGATACGCAGTATTTT.